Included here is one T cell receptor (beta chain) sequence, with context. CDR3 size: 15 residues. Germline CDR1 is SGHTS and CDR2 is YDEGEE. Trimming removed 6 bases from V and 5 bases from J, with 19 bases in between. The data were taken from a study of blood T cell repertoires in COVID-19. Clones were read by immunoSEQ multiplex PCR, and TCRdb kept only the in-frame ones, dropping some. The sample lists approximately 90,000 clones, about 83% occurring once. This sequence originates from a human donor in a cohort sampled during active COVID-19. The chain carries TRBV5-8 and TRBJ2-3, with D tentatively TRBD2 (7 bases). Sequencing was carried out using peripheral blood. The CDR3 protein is CASIGVGGAQDTQYF. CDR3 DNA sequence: TGTGCCAGCATCGGGGTGGGGGGGGCCCAAGATACGCAGTATTTT.